These 10 T cell receptor beta chains share one sample of origin, sequenced in a study of control samples from healthy donors and cancer patients. Assay used: immunoSEQ multiplex PCR; TCRdb lists only in-frame clones, some missing. The sample has 400,000 to 500,000 clones, more than 80% seen once. The specimen was PBMCs. The receptors derive from a man aged 40-49 years with head and neck cancer.

J is TRBJ1-2 and V is TRBV29-1, with 7 bases identical to TRBD1. Per the germline V gene, CDR1 is SQVTM and CDR2 is ANQGSEA. The CDR3 length is 14 residues. Trimming cost V 2 bases and J 5 bases; bases outside gene matches: 8. The CDR3: CSVERGQDNYGYTF. The CDR3, as DNA: TGCAGCGTTGAAAGAGGACAGGATAATTATGGCTACACCTTC.

The chain recombines TRBV6-2 or TRBV6-3 with TRBJ1-2; no clear D. The CDR3 consists of 16 residues. Germline lookup yields CDR1 MNHEY and CDR2 SVGEGT. The V end lost 0 bases, the J end lost 2 bases, and 13 bases lay between the germline ends. This CDR3 is CASSYSRALENYGYTF. CDR3 nucleotide sequence: TGTGCCAGCAGTTACTCCCGAGCCCTGGAGAACTATGGCTACACCTTC.

The chain joins TRBV2 to TRBJ2-2, with 8 bases aligning to TRBD1. Germline V gene lookup returns CDR1 SNHLY and CDR2 FYNNEI. This CDR3 contains 14 residues. The trim removed 3 bases at V and 6 bases at J, leaving 3 bases unmatched. The CDR3 loop is CASSDQGAAGELFF. CDR3 bases: TGTGCCAGCAGTGATCAGGGGGCGGCCGGGGAGCTGTTTTTT.

The chain combines TRBV29-1 with TRBJ2-7; D is possibly TRBD1 (6 bases). Germline-derived CDR1 and CDR2 are SQVTM and ANQGSEA. Trimming cost V 6 bases and J 1 base, with 16 bases left between them. CDR3 length: 14 amino acids. The CDR3 nucleotides read TGCAGCGTCTACGCTGGGGGCCTGTCCTACGAGCAGTACTTC. Translation gives CSVYAGGLSYEQYF.

V and J are TRBV9 and TRBJ2-1; TRBD2 matches 7 bases. There are 14 residues in the CDR3. V lost 4 bases to trimming and J lost 2 bases; unmatched junction nucleotides: 3. Looked up from germline, CDR1 is SGDLS and CDR2 is YYNGEE. The chain's CDR3 is CASSSRGAYNEQFF. DNA for the CDR3: TGTGCCAGCAGCTCCCGGGGGGCCTACAATGAGCAGTTCTTC.

The genes are TRBV10-1 and TRBJ1-1; TRBD1 aligns across 7 bases. The CDR3 is 15 residues long. Germline lookup yields CDR1 WNHNN and CDR2 SYGVQD (reference sequence). J gave up 4 bases and V 0 bases, and 5 bases lay outside the gene matches. For the CDR3, the DNA is TGCGCCAGCAGTGAGTCGCGGCAGGGGGGCACTGAAGCTTTCTTT. Its translation: CASSESRQGGTEAFF.

The chain employs TRBV6-2 or TRBV6-3 and TRBJ2-2; 9 positions match TRBD1. The germline gives CDR1 MNHEY, CDR2 SVGEGT. The V gene end was trimmed by 5 bases and the J gene end by 3 bases; junction bases not matched to a gene: 10. This CDR3 contains 17 residues. CDR3 in amino acids: CASSAKQGAHYTGELFF. In nucleotides, the CDR3 is TGTGCCAGCAGTGCGAAACAGGGGGCGCATTACACCGGGGAGCTGTTTTTT.

This chain connects TRBV6-5 to TRBJ1-3; D remains ambiguous. Trimming left V 8 bases short and J 0 bases short, with 8 bases between. The CDR3 totals 13 residues. From germline, CDR1 is MNHEY and CDR2 SVGAGI. The CDR3 sequence: CASQRNSGNTIYF. The CDR3 DNA follows: TGTGCCAGCCAAAGGAACTCTGGAAACACCATATATTTT.

The chain employs TRBV6-6 and TRBJ2-7; 11 nucleotides agree with TRBD1. CDR3 size: 14 residues. Germline trimming cut 5 bases from V and 4 bases from J; bases unmatched to any gene: 4. Germline V lookup: CDR1 MNHNY, CDR2 SVGAGI (reference sequence). CDR3: CASSTGQGGYEQYF. The CDR3 DNA is TGTGCCAGCAGTACGGGACAGGGGGGGTACGAGCAGTACTTC.

The V gene is TRBV15, the J gene TRBJ2-7, with D perhaps TRBD1 or TRBD2 (5 bases each). Germline values: CDR1 LNHNV, CDR2 YYDKDF (reference sequence). Trimming removed 0 bases at V and 6 bases at J, with 15 bases between. The CDR3 has 15 amino acids. CDR3 sequence (DNA): TGTGCCACCAGCAGAGATACCGGGACGGTTTCCGAGCAGTACTTC. It yields the protein CATSRDTGTVSEQYF. The whole variable domain, remainder taken from reference TRBV15 and TRBJ2-7, is DAMVIQNPRYQVTQFGKPVTLSCSQTLNHNVMYWYQQKSSQAPKLLFHYYDKDFNNEADTPDNFQSRRPNTSFCFLDIRSPGLGDTAMYLCATSRDTGTVSEQYFGPGTRLTVT.